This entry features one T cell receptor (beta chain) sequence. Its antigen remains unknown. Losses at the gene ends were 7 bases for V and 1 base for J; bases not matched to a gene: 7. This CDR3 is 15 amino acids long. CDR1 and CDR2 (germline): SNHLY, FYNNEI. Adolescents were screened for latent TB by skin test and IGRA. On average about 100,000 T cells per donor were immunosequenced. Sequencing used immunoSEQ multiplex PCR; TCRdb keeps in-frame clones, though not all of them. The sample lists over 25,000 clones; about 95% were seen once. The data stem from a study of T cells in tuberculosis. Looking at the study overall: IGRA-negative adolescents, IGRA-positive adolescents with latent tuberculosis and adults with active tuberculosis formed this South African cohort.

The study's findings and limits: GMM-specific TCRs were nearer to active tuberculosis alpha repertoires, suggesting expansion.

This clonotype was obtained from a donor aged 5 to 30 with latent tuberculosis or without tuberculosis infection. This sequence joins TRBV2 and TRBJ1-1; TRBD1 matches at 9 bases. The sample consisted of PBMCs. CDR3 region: CASTGTGLGNTEAFF. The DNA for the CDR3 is TGTGCCAGCACCGGGACAGGGCTCGGGAACACTGAAGCTTTCTTT.